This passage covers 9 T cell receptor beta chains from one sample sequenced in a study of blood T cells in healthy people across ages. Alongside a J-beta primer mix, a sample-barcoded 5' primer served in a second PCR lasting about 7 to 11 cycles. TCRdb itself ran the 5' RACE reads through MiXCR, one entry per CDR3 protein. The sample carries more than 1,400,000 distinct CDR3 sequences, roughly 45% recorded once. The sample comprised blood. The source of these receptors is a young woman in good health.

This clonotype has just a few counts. In DNA, the CDR3 is TGTGCCAGCAGCCAGGCATCCGGGGGGCAGTATTTT. Protein: CASSQASGGQYF. The chain uses TRBV4-2 and TRBJ2-3, with a possible D match to TRBD2 (6 bases). Looked up from germline, CDR1 is LGHNA and CDR2 is YNFKEQ. There are 12 residues in the CDR3. V was clipped by 3 bases and J by 11 bases, with 12 bases between them.

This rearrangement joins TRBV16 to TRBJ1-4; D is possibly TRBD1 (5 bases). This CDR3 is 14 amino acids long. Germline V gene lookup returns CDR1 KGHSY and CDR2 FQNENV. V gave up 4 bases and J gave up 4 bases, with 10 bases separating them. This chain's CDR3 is CASSPSGGNEKLFF. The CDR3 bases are TGTGCCAGCAGCCCCTCGGGGGGTAATGAAAAACTGTTTTTT.

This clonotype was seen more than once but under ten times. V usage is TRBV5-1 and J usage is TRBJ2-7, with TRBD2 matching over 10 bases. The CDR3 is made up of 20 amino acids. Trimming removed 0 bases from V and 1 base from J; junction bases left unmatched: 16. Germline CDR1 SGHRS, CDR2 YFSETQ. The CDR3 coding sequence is TGCGCCAGCAGCTTGGCCGAGGCAAAGAACGGTAGCGGGAGGTCCTACGAGCAGTACTTC. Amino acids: CASSLAEAKNGSGRSYEQYF.

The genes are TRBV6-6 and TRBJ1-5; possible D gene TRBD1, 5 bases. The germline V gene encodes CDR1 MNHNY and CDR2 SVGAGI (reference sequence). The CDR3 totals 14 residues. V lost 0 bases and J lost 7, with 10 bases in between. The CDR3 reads CASSYSLGVQPQHF. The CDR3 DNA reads TGTGCCAGCAGTTACTCGTTAGGGGTCCAGCCCCAGCATTTT.

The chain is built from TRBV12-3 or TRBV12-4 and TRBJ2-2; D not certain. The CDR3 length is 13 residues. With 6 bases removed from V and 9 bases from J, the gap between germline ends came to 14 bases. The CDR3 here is CASSLETSRELFF. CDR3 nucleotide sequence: TGTGCCAGCAGCCTGGAGACATCCCGGGAGCTGTTTTTT.

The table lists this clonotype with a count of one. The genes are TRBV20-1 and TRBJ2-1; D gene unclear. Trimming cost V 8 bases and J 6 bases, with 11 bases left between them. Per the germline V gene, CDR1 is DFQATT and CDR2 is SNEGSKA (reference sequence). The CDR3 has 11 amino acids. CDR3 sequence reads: CSHLRFNEQFF. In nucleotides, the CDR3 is TGCAGTCACCTCCGTTTCAATGAGCAGTTCTTC.

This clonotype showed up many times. CDR3 coding DNA: TGCAGTGCTCCCCGCTACTCAGCCTACGAGCAGTACTTC. Amino acids: CSAPRYSAYEQYF. The genes are TRBV20-1 and TRBJ2-7, with D hard to call. The CDR3 sequence is 13 residues long. V dropped 5 bases and J dropped 2 bases, with 13 bases sitting between them. Germline values: CDR1 DFQATT, CDR2 SNEGSKA (reference sequence).

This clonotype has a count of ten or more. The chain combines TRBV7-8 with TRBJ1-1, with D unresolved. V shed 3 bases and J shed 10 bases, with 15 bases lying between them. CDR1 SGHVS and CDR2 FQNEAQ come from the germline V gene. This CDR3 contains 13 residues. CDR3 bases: TGTGCCAGCAGCTTCAAAAGTGTTTCTTTAGCTTTCTTT. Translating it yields CASSFKSVSLAFF.

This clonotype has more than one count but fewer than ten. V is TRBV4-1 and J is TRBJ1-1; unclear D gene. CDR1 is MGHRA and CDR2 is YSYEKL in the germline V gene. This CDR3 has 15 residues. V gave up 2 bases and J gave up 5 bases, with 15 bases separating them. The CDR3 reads CASSQPTAGRTEAFF. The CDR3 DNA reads TGCGCCAGCAGCCAACCGACGGCAGGAAGGACTGAAGCTTTCTTT.